Listed here are 26 T cell receptor beta chains from one sample, sequenced in a study of technical replicates of blood from a handful of donors. The table came from immunoSEQ multiplex PCR; TCRdb's copy has only in-frame clones and leaves some out. The profile shows roughly 67,000 clones, roughly 98% of them singletons. Sequenced input: T cells isolated from PBMCs. The receptors derive from a human donor in good health.

V usage is TRBV7-6 and J usage is TRBJ2-4; 7 bases map to TRBD1. Germline CDR1 and CDR2: SGHVS and FNYEAQ. With 1 base clipped from V and 1 base from J, the junction kept 1 base outside the gene matches. CDR3 length: 15 residues. The CDR3 coding sequence is TGTGCCAGCAGCTTAGAGGGGGCTGCCAAAAACATTCAGTACTTC. Translation: CASSLEGAAKNIQYF.

The chain carries TRBV29-1 and TRBJ2-1; D is uncertain. The germline V and J ends were trimmed by 4 bases and 7 bases, with 11 bases remaining between them. Germline V gives CDR1 SQVTM, CDR2 ANQGSEA. The CDR3 sequence is 12 residues long. The CDR3 loop is CSVASQVNEQFF. The CDR3 DNA reads as TGCAGCGTTGCCAGTCAAGTTAATGAGCAGTTCTTC.

The rearrangement links TRBV28 to TRBJ2-1, with TRBD2 matching 7 bases. The CDR3 length is 15 residues. Germline-derived CDR1 and CDR2 are MDHEN and SYDVKM. V shed 3 bases and J 2 bases; nucleotides not matched to a gene: 4. CDR3 loop: CASSLGGRTYNEQFF. The CDR3 DNA reads TGTGCCAGCAGTTTGGGGGGGAGAACCTACAATGAGCAGTTCTTC.

This chain joins TRBV7-8 and TRBJ2-1; the D gene is possibly TRBD2 (6 bases). Deletions cut 2 bases from V and 6 bases from J, with 20 bases between. This CDR3 spans 17 amino acids. The germline gives CDR1 SGHVS, CDR2 FQNEAQ. This chain's CDR3 is CASSLRRDSGRVNEQFF. The CDR3 DNA follows: TGTGCCAGCAGCTTACGGCGGGACTCGGGGCGCGTCAATGAGCAGTTCTTC.

This clone was recorded a few times. The rearrangement uses TRBV29-1 and TRBJ1-1; D unclear. This CDR3 is 10 amino acids long. V was clipped by 4 bases and J by 4 bases, with 4 bases between them. Germline V gene sequence: CDR1 SQVTM, CDR2 ANQGSEA. CDR3 sequence: CSVVVTEAFF. The CDR3 DNA is TGCAGCGTTGTCGTCACTGAAGCTTTCTTT. Full variable domain (outside the CDR3, taken from reference TRBV29-1 and TRBJ1-1): SAVISQKPSRDICQRGTSLTIQCQVDSQVTMMFWYRQQPGQSLTLIATANQGSEATYESGFVIDKFPISRPNLTFSTLTVSNMSPEDSSIYLCSVVVTEAFFGQGTRLTVV.

The CDR3 sequence: CASSLTRGNSNQPQHF. For the CDR3, the DNA is TGTGCCAGTAGTCTCACCCGGGGAAATAGCAATCAGCCCCAGCATTTT. The chain carries TRBV19 and TRBJ1-5; D remains ambiguous. The germline V and J ends were trimmed by 5 bases and 0 bases, with 14 bases remaining between them. Germline CDR1 LNHDA, CDR2 SQIVND (reference sequence). The CDR3 extends over 16 amino acids.

J is TRBJ2-5 and V is TRBV4-2; TRBD2 might be the D (7 bases). V lost 0 bases and J 5 bases, leaving 16 bases between the germline ends. The germline gives CDR1 LGHNA, CDR2 YNFKEQ. The CDR3 consists of 16 residues. In DNA form, the CDR3 reads TGTGCCAGCAGCCAAGATTCGACCGGGGGGCGGGAGACCCAGTACTTC. Amino acid sequence: CASSQDSTGGRETQYF.

The chain has TRBV28 and TRBJ2-2, with D hard to call. Trimming cost V 1 base and J 5 bases, with 8 bases left between them. CDR3 length: 14 residues. Germline CDR1 MDHEN, CDR2 SYDVKM. The chain's CDR3 is CASSLFAETGELFF. As DNA, the CDR3 is TGTGCCAGCAGTTTATTCGCGGAAACCGGGGAGCTGTTTTTT.

The chain combines TRBV25-1 with TRBJ1-6; D is ambiguous. Trimming took 8 bases from V and 3 from J, leaving 5 bases between them. Germline CDR1 and CDR2: MGHDK and SYGVNS. The CDR3 contains 12 residues. CDR3 DNA: TGTGCCAGCGGAGGCTATAATTCACCCCTCCACTTT. It is translated as CASGGYNSPLHF. Drawing the rest from reference TRBV25-1 and TRBJ1-6, the complete variable domain is EADIYQTPRYLVIGTGKKITLECSQTMGHDKMYWYQQDPGMELHLIHYSYGVNSTEKGDLSSESTVSRIRTEHFPLTLESARPSHTSQYLCASGGYNSPLHFGNGTRLTVT.

The chain couples TRBV30 to TRBJ2-5; a possible D gene is TRBD1 (6 bases). V was clipped by 0 bases and J by 4 bases, with 12 bases between them. The germline CDR1 and CDR2 sequences are GTSNPN and SVGIG (reference sequence). The CDR3 loop spans 14 amino acids. DNA for the CDR3: TGTGCCTGGAGTGTATGGTTAGGGGGAGAGACCCAGTACTTC. It is translated as CAWSVWLGGETQYF. Based on the CDR3 plus reference TRBV30 and TRBJ2-5, the full variable domain is SQTIHQWPATLVQPVGSPLSLECTVEGTSNPNLYWYRQAAGRGLQLLFYSVGIGQISSEVPQNLSASRPQDRQFILSSKKLLLSDSGFYLCAWSVWLGGETQYFGPGTRLLVL.

The J gene is TRBJ1-2, the V gene TRBV7-9; TRBD1 matches at 7 bases. CDR1 is SEHNR and CDR2 is FQNEAQ in the germline V gene (reference sequence). The CDR3 totals 16 residues. After removal of 0 bases from V and 3 bases from J, the junction contained 7 bases not matched to a gene. This chain's CDR3 is CASSLAGAQGDYGYTF. CDR3 bases: TGTGCCAGCAGCTTAGCGGGGGCGCAGGGGGACTATGGCTACACCTTC.

The chain carries TRBV6-6 and TRBJ1-2; TRBD1 might be the D (6 bases). CDR3 length equals 15 residues. Germline lookup yields CDR1 MNHNY and CDR2 SVGAGI (reference sequence). V was clipped by 7 bases and J by 6 bases, with 21 bases between them. The CDR3 is CASTSPKGGRDGYTF. DNA of the CDR3: TGTGCCAGCACCTCCCCGAAAGGGGGACGTGATGGCTACACCTTC.

This sequence joins TRBV19 and TRBJ1-4, with D perhaps TRBD1 (5 bases). CDR1 is LNHDA and CDR2 is SQIVND in the germline V gene (reference sequence). V shed 6 bases and J shed 3 bases, with 14 bases lying between them. The CDR3 loop spans 15 amino acids. The CDR3 is CASRGAGEPNEKLFF. The CDR3, as DNA: TGTGCCAGTAGAGGGGCCGGAGAGCCTAATGAAAAACTGTTTTTT.

The chain recombines TRBV20-1 with TRBJ2-7; D may be TRBD1 (5 bases). Germline V gene lookup returns CDR1 DFQATT and CDR2 SNEGSKA (reference sequence). V lost 6 bases and J 3 bases, leaving 9 bases between the germline ends. There are 11 residues in the CDR3. CDR3 loop: CSARVGYEQYF. CDR3 nucleotides: TGCAGTGCCAGGGTCGGCTACGAGCAGTACTTC.

The rearrangement joins TRBV30 to TRBJ2-1; D remains ambiguous. The CDR3 is made up of 11 amino acids. CDR1 GTSNPN and CDR2 SVGIG come from the germline V gene (reference sequence). The V end lost 0 bases, the J end lost 7 bases, and 4 bases lay between the germline ends. CDR3 loop: CAWSVLNEQFF. As DNA, the CDR3 is TGTGCCTGGAGTGTACTTAATGAGCAGTTCTTC.

CDR3 bases: TGCGCCAGCAGCTTGTGGATAATAAACGGTCGGGATGAGCAGTTCTTC. Residues: CASSLWIINGRDEQFF. The V call is TRBV5-1, the J call TRBJ2-1; D is unresolved. The V gene lost 1 base and the J gene lost 8 bases, with 19 bases spanning the gap. This CDR3 has 16 residues. Germline lookup yields CDR1 SGHRS and CDR2 YFSETQ.

This clone appeared a single time. This chain connects TRBV28 to TRBJ2-7; TRBD1 matches 8 bases. V trimming: 8 bases; J trimming: 2 bases; junction bases outside the gene matches: 5. CDR1 and CDR2 from the germline V gene are MDHEN and SYDVKM. The CDR3 is 13 amino acids. This chain's CDR3 is CASAGQATYEQYF. Written as DNA, the CDR3 is TGTGCCAGCGCGGGACAGGCGACCTACGAGCAGTACTTC.

The genes are TRBV18 and TRBJ2-7; the match to TRBD2 covers 9 bases. CDR3 length: 19 residues. Germline-derived CDR1 and CDR2 are KGHSH and LQKENI. After removal of 0 bases from V and 7 bases from J, the junction contained 19 bases not matched to a gene. The CDR3 region has the DNA TGTGCCAGCTCACCACCGGGGCTAGCGGGAACCCCCCTCCCGGGGGAGCAGTACTTC. It specifies CASSPPGLAGTPLPGEQYF.

The CDR3 DNA is TGTGCCAGCAGTCCTGCGGGACAGGGAGTGAAGCCCCAGCATTTT. Encoded protein: CASSPAGQGVKPQHF. V is TRBV6-8 and J is TRBJ1-5; 9 nucleotides align to TRBD1. The V gene end was trimmed by 5 bases and the J gene end by 8 bases; junction bases not matched to a gene: 10. Germline V gene data show CDR1 as MNHGY and CDR2 as SAAAGT. The CDR3 is 15 amino acids.

This clone was observed a single time. The rearrangement uses TRBV18 and TRBJ2-2; tentatively, D is TRBD1 (5 bases). The V end lost 1 base, the J end lost 9 bases, and 12 bases lay between the germline ends. This CDR3 is built from 14 residues. Looked up from germline, CDR1 is KGHSH and CDR2 is LQKENI. The CDR3, as DNA: TGTGCCAGCTCACCACAGCAGGGCCAAAGGGAGCTGTTTTTT. This translates into CASSPQQGQRELFF.

V gene TRBV7-4 combines with J gene TRBJ1-3; D is possibly TRBD1 (6 bases). Germline CDR1 and CDR2: SGHVT and SQSDAQ. Trimming took 6 bases from V and 2 from J, leaving 14 bases between them. The CDR3 spans 15 residues. CDR3 bases: TGTGCCAGCAGTCTAATGTGGGGGCCTGGAAACACCATATATTTT. This encodes CASSLMWGPGNTIYF.

This rearrangement joins TRBV6-1 to TRBJ2-7, with 9 bases that match TRBD1. The V gene's germline CDR1 is MNHNS and CDR2 SASEGT. The CDR3 extends over 14 amino acids. The V and J ends lost 6 bases and 0 bases, in that order; junction bases with no gene match: 3. The CDR3 loop is CASRTTGGSYEQYF. DNA of the CDR3: TGTGCCAGCAGGACGACAGGGGGCTCCTACGAGCAGTACTTC.

The chain carries TRBV11-3 and TRBJ2-7, with TRBD1 matching over 10 bases. Germline values: CDR1 SGHNT, CDR2 YENEEA. The CDR3 sequence is 14 residues long. Trimming at V came to 6 bases and at J to 3 bases, leaving 5 bases not matched to a gene. The chain's CDR3 is CASRSGTGVYEQYF. CDR3 in DNA: TGTGCCAGCAGGTCCGGGACAGGGGTCTACGAGCAGTACTTC.

The rearrangement uses TRBV30 and TRBJ1-2, with D maybe TRBD1 (6 bases). Trimming pared 0 bases from V and 7 bases from J, leaving 24 bases between. Germline assignment: CDR1 GTSNPN and CDR2 SVGIG (reference sequence). The CDR3 runs to 17 residues. The CDR3 region is CAWSVRILATGYSGYTF. In DNA, the CDR3 is TGTGCCTGGAGTGTACGGATATTGGCCACAGGGTATTCTGGCTACACCTTC.

The V call is TRBV6-5, the J call TRBJ1-2, with 7 positions matching TRBD1. From germline, CDR1 is MNHEY and CDR2 SVGAGI. After removal of 0 bases from V and 7 bases from J, the junction contained 5 bases not matched to a gene. The CDR3 has 14 residues. CDR3 bases: TGTGCCAGCAGTTACTCGACAGGGTCCAGTGGCTACACCTTC. Amino acids: CASSYSTGSSGYTF.

The J gene is TRBJ1-1, the V gene TRBV7-9; D not resolved. The V and J ends lost 2 bases and 1 base respectively, with 5 bases between them. The CDR3 runs to 13 residues. From germline, CDR1 is SEHNR and CDR2 FQNEAQ (reference sequence). This CDR3 is CASSLRQNTEAFF. In nucleotides, the CDR3 is TGTGCCAGCAGCTTACGACAGAACACTGAAGCTTTCTTT.